This TCR beta chain derives from a study of cytomegalovirus exposure and HLA in healthy donors. Overall study: Inside one of the first data releases sat about 85 million unique TCRs taken from HLA-typed donors.

The study ran its PCR with 60 Vbeta and 13 Jbeta primers. TCRdb's copy holds only in-frame clones and misses some; the assay was immunoSEQ multiplex PCR. This sample has fewer than 200,000 clones, with about 80% found just once. Study-wide points: Being productive about 87% or about 30% of the time was typical of most TCR beta V segments in an earlier analysis. In a later analysis, parvovirus B19, influenza, CMV and Epstein-Barr virus appeared linked to several top co-occurrence clusters.

Germline V gene sequence: CDR1 SGHNT, CDR2 YENEEA. V was clipped by 4 bases and J by 4 bases; unmatched bases: 3. The length of the CDR3 is 15 residues. This clone occurred once. What it recognizes is unknown. The V and J genes are TRBV11-3 and TRBJ2-1, with 11 bases that match TRBD2. Material: PBMCs. The sequence was obtained from a boy between 5 and 17 years old in good health and CMV-seronegative. DNA for the CDR3: TGTGCCAGCAGCTCCTCTAGCGGGGGGTACAATGAGCAGTTCTTC. As protein: CASSSSSGGYNEQFF. The whole variable domain, remainder taken from reference TRBV11-3 and TRBJ2-1, is EAGVVQSPRYKIIEKKQPVAFWCNPISGHNTLYWYLQNLGQGPELLIRYENEEAVDDSQLPKDRFSAERLKGVDSTLKIQPAELGDSAVYLCASSSSSGGYNEQFFGPGTRLTVL.